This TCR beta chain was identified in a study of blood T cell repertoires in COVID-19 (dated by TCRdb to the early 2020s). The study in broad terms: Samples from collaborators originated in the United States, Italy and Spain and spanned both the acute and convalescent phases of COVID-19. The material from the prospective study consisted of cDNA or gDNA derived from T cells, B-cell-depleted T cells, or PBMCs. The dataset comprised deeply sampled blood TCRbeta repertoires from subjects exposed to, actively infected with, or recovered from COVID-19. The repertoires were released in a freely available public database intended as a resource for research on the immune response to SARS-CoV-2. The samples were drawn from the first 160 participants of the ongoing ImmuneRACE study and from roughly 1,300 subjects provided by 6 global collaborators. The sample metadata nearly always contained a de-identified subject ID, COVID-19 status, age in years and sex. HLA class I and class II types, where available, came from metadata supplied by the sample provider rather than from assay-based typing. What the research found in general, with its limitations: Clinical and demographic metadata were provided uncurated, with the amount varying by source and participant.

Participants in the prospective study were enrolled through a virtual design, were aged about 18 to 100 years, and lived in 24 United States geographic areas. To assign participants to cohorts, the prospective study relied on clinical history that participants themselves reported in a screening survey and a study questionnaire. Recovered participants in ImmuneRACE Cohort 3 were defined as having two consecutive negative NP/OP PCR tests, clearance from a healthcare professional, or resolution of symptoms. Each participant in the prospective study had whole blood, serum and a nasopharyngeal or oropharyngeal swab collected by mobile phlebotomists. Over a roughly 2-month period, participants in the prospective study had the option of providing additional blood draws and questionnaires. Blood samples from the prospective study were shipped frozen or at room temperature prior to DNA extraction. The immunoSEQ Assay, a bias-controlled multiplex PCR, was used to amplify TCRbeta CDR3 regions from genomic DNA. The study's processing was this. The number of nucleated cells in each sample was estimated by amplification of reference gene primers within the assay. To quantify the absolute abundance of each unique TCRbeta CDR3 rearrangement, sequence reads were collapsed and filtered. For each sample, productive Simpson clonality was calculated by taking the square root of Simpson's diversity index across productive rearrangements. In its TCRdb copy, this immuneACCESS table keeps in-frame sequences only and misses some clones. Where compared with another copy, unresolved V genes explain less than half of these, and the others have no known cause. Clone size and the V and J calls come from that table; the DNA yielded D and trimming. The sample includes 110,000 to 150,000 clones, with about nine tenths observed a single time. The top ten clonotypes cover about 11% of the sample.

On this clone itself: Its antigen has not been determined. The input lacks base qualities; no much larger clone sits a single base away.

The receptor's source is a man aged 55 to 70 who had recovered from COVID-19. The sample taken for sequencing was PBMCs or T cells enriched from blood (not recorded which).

The CDR3: CASSQEQPSTDTQYF. Here is the DNA: TGTGCCAGCAGCCAAGAACAGCCCAGCACAGATACGCAGTATTTT. The chain couples TRBV4-2 to TRBJ2-3, with no D gene named confidently. Relative to germline, V is 0 bases shorter and J is 0 bases shorter, with 7 bases between their ends. Its CDR3 holds 15 amino acids, cysteine through phenylalanine. The DNA shown is the 45-base CDR3, in frame from base 1. Taken from the germline V gene, the CDR1 and CDR2 loops are LGHNA and YNFKEQ.